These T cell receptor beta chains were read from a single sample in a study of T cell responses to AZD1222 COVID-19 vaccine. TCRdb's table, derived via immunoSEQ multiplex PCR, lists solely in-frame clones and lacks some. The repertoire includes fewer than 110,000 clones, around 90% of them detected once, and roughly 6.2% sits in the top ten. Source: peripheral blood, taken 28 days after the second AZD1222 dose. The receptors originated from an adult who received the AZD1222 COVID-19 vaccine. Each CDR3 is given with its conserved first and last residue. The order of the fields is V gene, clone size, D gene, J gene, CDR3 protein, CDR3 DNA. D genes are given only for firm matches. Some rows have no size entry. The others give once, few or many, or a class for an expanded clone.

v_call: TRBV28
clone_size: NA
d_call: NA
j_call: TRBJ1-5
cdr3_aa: CASSLKSRPQHF
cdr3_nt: TGTGCCAGCAGTTTGAAATCGAGGCCCCAGCATTTT

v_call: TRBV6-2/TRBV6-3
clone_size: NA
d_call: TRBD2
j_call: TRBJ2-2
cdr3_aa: CASSPGLVSPGELFF
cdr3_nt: TGTGCCAGCAGCCCCGGACTAGTAAGCCCCGGGGAGCTGTTTTTT

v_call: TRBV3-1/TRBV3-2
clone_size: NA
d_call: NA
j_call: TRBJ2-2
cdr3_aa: CASSPTVTTGELFF
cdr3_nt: TGTGCCAGCAGCCCCACTGTAACCACCGGGGAGCTGTTTTTT

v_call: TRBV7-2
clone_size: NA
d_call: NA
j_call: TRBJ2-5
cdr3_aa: CASSLAGLETQYF
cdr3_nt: TGTGCCAGCAGCTTAGCGGGACTCGAGACCCAGTACTTC

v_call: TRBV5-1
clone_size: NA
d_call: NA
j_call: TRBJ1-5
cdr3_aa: CASSLLPDNQPQHF
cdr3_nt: TGCGCCAGCAGCTTGTTGCCGGATAATCAGCCCCAGCATTTT

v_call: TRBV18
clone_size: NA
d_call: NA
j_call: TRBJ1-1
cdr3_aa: CASSPDSYTEAFF
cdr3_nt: TGTGCCAGCTCCCCCGACAGTTACACTGAAGCTTTCTTT

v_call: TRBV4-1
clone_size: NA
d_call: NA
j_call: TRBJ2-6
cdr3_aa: CASSQSQESSGANVLTF
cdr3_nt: TGCGCCAGCAGCCAATCACAGGAAAGCTCTGGGGCCAACGTCCTGACTTTC

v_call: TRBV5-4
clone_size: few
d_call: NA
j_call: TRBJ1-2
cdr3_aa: CASSLDRQGGYTF
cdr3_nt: TGTGCCAGCAGCCTTGACAGGCAGGGGGGCTACACCTTC

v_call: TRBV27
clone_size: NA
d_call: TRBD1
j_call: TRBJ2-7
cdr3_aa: CASSSPPGTVPYEQYF
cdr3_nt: TGTGCCAGCAGTTCACCGCCCGGGACAGTTCCCTACGAGCAGTACTTC

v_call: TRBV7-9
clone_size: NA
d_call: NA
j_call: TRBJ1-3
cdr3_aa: CASSLAAGLGNTIYF
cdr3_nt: TGTGCCAGCAGCTTAGCTGCGGGGCTGGGAAACACCATATATTTT

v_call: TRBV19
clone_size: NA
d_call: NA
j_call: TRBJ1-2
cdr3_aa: CASQASDGYTF
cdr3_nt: TGTGCCAGCCAGGCGTCGGATGGCTACACCTTC

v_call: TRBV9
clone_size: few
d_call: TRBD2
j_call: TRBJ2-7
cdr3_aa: CASSPSSGSFEQYF
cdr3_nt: TGTGCCAGCAGCCCCTCTAGCGGGAGTTTTGAGCAGTACTTC

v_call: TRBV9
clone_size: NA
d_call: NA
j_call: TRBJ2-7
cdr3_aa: CASSVIPGSYEQYF
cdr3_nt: TGTGCCAGCAGCGTAATCCCAGGCTCCTACGAGCAGTACTTC

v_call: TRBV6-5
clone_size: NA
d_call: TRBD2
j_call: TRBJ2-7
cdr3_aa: CASRVGGMSYEQYF
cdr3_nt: TGTGCCAGCCGGGTCGGGGGGATGTCCTACGAGCAGTACTTC

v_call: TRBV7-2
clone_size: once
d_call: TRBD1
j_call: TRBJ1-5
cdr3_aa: CASSSFKGAPFNQPQHF
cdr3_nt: TGTGCCAGCAGCTCCTTTAAGGGGGCCCCCTTCAATCAGCCCCAGCATTTT

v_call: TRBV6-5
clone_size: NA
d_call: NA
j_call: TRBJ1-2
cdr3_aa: CASSVGTDYGYTF
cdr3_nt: TGTGCCAGCAGCGTCGGGACGGACTATGGCTACACCTTC

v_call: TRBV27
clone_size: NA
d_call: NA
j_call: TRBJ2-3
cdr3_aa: CASSYNLAPDTQYF
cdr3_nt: TGTGCCAGCAGTTATAATCTAGCCCCAGATACGCAGTATTTT

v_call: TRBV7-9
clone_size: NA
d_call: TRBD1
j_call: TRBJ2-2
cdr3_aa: CASSRGQGGTGELFF
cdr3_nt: TGTGCCAGCAGCCGAGGACAGGGGGGCACCGGGGAGCTGTTTTTT

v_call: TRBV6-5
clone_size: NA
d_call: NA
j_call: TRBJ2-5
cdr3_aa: CASSKDRQETQYF
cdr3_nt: TGTGCCAGCAGTAAGGACAGACAAGAGACCCAGTACTTC

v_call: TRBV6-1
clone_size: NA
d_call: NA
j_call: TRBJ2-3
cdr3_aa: CASSELSDTQYF
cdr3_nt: TGTGCCAGCAGTGAATTGTCAGATACGCAGTATTTT

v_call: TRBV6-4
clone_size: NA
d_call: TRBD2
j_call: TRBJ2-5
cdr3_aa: CASSAQRGGLETQYF
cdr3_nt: TGTGCCAGCAGTGCCCAGCGGGGGGGCCTGGAGACCCAGTACTTC

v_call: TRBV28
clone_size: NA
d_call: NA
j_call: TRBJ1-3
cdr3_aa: CASSLSGERGNTIYF
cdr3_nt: TGTGCCAGCAGTTTAAGTGGGGAGCGAGGAAACACCATATATTTT

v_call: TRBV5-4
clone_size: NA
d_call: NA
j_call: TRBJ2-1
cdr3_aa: CASSVGAGSHEQFF
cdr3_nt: TGTGCCAGCAGCGTCGGGGCAGGGTCGCATGAGCAGTTCTTC